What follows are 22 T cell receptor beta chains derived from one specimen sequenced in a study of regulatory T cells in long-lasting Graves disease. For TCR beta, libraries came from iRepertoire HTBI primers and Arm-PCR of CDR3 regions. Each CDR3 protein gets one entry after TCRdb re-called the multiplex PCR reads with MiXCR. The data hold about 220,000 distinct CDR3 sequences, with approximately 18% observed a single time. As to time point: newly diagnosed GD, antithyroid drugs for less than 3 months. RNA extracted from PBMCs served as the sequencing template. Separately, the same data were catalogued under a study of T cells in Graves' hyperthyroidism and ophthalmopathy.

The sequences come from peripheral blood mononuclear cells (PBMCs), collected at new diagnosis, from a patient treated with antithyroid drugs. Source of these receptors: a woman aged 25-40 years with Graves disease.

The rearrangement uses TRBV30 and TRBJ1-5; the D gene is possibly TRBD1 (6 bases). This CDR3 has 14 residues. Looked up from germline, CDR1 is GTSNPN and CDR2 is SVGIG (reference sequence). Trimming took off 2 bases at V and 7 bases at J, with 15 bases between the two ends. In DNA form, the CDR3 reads TGTGCCTGGAGTACCGTTTCAGGGGTCCAGCCCCAGCATTTT. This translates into CAWSTVSGVQPQHF.

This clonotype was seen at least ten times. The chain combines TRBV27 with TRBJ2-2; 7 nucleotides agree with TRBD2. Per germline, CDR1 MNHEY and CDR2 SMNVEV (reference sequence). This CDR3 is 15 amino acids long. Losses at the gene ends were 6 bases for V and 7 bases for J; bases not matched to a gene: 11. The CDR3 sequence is CASRLLSREGGELFF. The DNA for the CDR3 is TGTGCCAGCAGACTTCTAAGCAGGGAGGGCGGGGAGCTGTTTTTT.

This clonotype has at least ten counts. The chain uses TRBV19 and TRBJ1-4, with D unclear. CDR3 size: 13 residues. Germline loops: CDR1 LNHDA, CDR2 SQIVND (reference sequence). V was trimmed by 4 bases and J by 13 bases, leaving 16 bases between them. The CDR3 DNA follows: TGTGCCAGTAGTACCGAGACCCTACGTGGACTGTTTTTT. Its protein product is CASSTETLRGLFF.

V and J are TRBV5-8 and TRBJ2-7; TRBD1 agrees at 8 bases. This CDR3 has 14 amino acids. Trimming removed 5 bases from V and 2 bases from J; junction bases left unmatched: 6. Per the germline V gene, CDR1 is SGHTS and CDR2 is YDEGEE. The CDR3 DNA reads TGTGCCAGCAGGCGGACAGGGAGCCCCTACGAGCAGTACTTC. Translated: CASRRTGSPYEQYF.

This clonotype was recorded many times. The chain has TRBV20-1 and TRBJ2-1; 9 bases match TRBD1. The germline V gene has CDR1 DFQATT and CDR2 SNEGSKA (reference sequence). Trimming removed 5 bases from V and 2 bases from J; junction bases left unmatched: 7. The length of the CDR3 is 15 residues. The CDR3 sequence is CSAGGQGRPYNEQFF. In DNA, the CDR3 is TGCAGTGCTGGGGGACAGGGTAGGCCCTACAATGAGCAGTTCTTC.

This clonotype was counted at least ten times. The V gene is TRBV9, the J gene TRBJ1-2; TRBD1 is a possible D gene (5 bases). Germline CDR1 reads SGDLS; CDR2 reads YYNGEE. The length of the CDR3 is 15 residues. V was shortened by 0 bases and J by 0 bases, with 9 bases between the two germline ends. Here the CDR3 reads CASSVGLGPNYGYTF. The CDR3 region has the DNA TGTGCCAGCAGCGTAGGTTTGGGGCCTAACTATGGCTACACCTTC.

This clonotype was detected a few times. This CDR3 reads CSAPSSGRGEQYF. CDR3 in DNA: TGCAGTGCTCCGTCTAGCGGGAGGGGAGAGCAGTACTTC. The J gene is TRBJ2-7, the V gene TRBV20-1, with 12 bases aligning to TRBD2. The CDR3 runs to 13 residues. CDR1 and CDR2 from the germline V gene are DFQATT and SNEGSKA (reference sequence). V dropped 5 bases and J dropped 7; count of bases not matched to a gene: 6.

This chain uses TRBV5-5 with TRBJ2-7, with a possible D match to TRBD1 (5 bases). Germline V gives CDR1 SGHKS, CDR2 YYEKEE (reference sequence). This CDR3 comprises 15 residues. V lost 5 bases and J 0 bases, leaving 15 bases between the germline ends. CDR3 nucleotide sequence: TGTGCCAGCAGACGAGTCCGAGACAGCTCCTACGAGCAGTACTTC. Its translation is CASRRVRDSSYEQYF.

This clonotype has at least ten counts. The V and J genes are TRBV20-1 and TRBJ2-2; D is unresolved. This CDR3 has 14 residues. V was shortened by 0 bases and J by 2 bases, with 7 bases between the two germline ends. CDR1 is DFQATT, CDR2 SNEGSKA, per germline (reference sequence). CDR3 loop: CSARDPVNTGELFF. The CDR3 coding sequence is TGCAGTGCTAGAGATCCGGTAAACACCGGGGAGCTGTTTTTT.

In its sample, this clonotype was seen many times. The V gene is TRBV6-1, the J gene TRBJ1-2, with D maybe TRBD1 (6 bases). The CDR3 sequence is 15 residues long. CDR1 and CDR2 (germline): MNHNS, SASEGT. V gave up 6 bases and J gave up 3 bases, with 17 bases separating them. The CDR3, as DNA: TGTGCCAGCAGAGACTTTACAGGGAGTGACTATGGCTACACCTTC. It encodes CASRDFTGSDYGYTF.

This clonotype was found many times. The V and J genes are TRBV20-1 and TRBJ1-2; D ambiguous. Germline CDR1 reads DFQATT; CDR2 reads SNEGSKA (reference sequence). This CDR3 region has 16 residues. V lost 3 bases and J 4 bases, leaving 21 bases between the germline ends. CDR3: CSASRPPRSWSYGYTF. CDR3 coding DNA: TGCAGTGCTAGTAGGCCCCCCAGGTCGTGGTCCTATGGCTACACCTTC.

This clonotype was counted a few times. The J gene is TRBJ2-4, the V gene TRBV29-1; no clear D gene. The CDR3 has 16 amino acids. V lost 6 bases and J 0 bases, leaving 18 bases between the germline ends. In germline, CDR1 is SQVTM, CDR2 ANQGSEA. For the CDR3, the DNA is TGCAGCGTCCTCGGAGCCTTTCCGCTAGCCAAAAACATTCAGTACTTC. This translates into CSVLGAFPLAKNIQYF.

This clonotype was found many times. CDR3 amino acids: CASSPRTSGGYNEQFF. CDR3 nucleotide sequence: TGTGCCAGCAGTCCCCGGACTAGCGGGGGGTACAATGAGCAGTTCTTC. The J gene is TRBJ2-1, the V gene TRBV12-3 or TRBV12-4; 14 nucleotides match TRBD2. This CDR3 has 16 residues. With V trimmed by 5 bases and J by 4 bases, 4 bases remained unmatched.

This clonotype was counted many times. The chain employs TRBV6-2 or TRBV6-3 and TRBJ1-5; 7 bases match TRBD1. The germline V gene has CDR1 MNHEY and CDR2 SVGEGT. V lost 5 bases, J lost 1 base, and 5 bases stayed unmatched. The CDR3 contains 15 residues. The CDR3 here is CASSEGGGSNQPQHF. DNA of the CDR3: TGTGCCAGCAGTGAAGGGGGCGGAAGCAATCAGCCCCAGCATTTT.

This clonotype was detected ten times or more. The CDR3 DNA reads as TGTGCCACCAGCCCAGGGACAGGGAAGGGGCTGAACACTGAAGCTTTCTTT. Its protein product is CATSPGTGKGLNTEAFF. This sequence joins TRBV15 and TRBJ1-1; 9 bases line up with TRBD1. Trimming at V came to 5 bases and at J to 0 bases, leaving 10 bases not matched to a gene. This CDR3 comprises 17 residues. CDR1 and CDR2 (germline): LNHNV, YYDKDF (reference sequence).

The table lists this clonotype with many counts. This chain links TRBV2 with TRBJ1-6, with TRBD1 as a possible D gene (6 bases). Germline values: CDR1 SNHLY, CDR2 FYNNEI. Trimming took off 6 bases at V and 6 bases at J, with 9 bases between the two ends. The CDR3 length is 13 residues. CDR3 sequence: CASSRDTNSPLHF. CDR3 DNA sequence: TGTGCCAGCAGCAGGGACACTAATTCACCCCTCCACTTT. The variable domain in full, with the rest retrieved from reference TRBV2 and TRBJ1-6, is EPEVTQTPSHQVTQMGQEVILRCVPISNHLYFYWYRQILGQKVEFLVSFYNNEISEKSEIFDDQFSVERPDGSNFTLKIRSTKLEDSAMYFCASSRDTNSPLHFGNGTRLTVT.

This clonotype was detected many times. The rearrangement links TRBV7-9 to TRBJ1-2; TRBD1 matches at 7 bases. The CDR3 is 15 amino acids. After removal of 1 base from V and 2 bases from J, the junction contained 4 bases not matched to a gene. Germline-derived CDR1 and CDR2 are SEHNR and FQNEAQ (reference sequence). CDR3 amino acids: CASSLVPGQNYGYTF. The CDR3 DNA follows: TGTGCCAGCAGCTTAGTACCGGGACAGAACTATGGCTACACCTTC.

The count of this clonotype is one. The CDR3 region is CASSSDRESEQYF. The CDR3, as DNA: TGTGCCAGCAGCTCAGACAGGGAGTCCGAGCAGTACTTC. This chain joins TRBV11-1 and TRBJ2-7, with 7 bases aligning to TRBD1. J lost 6 bases, V lost 4 bases, and 6 bases had no gene match. The CDR3 spans 13 residues. In germline, CDR1 is SGHAT, CDR2 FQDESV (reference sequence).

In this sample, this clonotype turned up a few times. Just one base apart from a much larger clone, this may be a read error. CDR3 sequence: CASTDLLGQPQHF. In DNA form, the CDR3 reads TGTGCCAGCACCGACCTATTGGGTCAGCCCCAGCATTTT. The chain carries TRBV6-1 and TRBJ1-5; D gene uncertain. The CDR3 has 13 amino acids. In germline, CDR1 is MNHNS, CDR2 SASEGT. Trimming took off 7 bases at V and 6 bases at J, with 13 bases between the two ends.

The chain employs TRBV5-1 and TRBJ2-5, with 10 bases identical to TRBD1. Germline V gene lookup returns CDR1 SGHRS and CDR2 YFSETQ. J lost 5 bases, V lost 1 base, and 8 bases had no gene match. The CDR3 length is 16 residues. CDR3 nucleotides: TGCGCCAGCAGCTTGATGCGACAGGGGGCTGGCGAGACCCAGTACTTC. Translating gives CASSLMRQGAGETQYF.

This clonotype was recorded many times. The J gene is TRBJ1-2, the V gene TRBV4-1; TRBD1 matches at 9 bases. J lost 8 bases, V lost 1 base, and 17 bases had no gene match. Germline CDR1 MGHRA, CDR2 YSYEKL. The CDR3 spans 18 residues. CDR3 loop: CASSQAPLGDRVPRGYTF. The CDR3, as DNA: TGCGCCAGCAGCCAAGCGCCTTTGGGGGACAGGGTACCTCGGGGCTACACCTTC.

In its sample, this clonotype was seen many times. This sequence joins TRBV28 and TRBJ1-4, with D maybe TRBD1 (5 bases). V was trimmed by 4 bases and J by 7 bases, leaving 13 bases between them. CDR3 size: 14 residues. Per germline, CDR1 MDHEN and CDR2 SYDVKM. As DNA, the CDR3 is TGTGCCAGCAGTTCGGGGGGGGTTGGTGAAAAACTGTTTTTT. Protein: CASSSGGVGEKLFF.